The 20 T cell receptor beta chains below come from one sample, sequenced in a study of Ad26.COV2.S vaccination and SARS-CoV-2 variants (dated by TCRdb to the early 2020s). Read against the paper, the sample's treatment or condition label means: roughly 20 received Ad26.COV2.S at low or high dose, single or two shots; roughly five received placebo; per-sample allocation not given. Repertoires of vaccine and placebo recipients were sequenced from samples collected on day 63 after the first injection. The method behind the library was the immunoSEQ multiplex PCR assay. Not all clones reach the TCRdb copy of this immuneACCESS table, which keeps in-frame sequences only. Checked studies attribute under half of the gap to unresolved V genes and leave the rest unexplained. This sample comprises over 400,000 clones, 92% of them detected only once. Approximately 1.6% of the sample goes to the ten largest clones.

Sequenced here: peripheral blood, sampled in a trial of Ad26.COV2.S vaccine versus placebo. These receptors were obtained from a person aged 18-65 years who received the Ad26.COV2.S COVID-19 vaccine or a placebo.

This chain joins TRBV6-4 and TRBJ2-2; possibly TRBD2 for D (5 bases). V was pared by 4 bases and J by 4 bases, with 10 bases between. The CDR3 consists of 14 residues. The germline gives CDR1 MRHNA, CDR2 SNTAGT. The CDR3 bases are TGTGCCAGCAGTGTATCCGGGGTCACCGGGGAGCTGTTTTTT. Translation gives CASSVSGVTGELFF.

This chain connects TRBV2 to TRBJ2-7; tentative D call: TRBD1 (6 bases). The CDR3 loop spans 14 amino acids. V was clipped by 6 bases and J by 2 bases, with 14 bases between them. Germline CDR1 reads SNHLY; CDR2 reads FYNNEI. The DNA of the CDR3 is TGTGCCAGCAGCCGACGGGACATCCCCTACGAGCAGTACTTC. Amino acid sequence: CASSRRDIPYEQYF.

The chain combines TRBV5-1 with TRBJ2-2; TRBD2 matches 9 bases. The junction had 4 bases not matched to a gene; V was cut back by 0 bases and J by 4 bases. This CDR3 has 16 amino acids. The germline CDR1 and CDR2 sequences are SGHRS and YFSETQ. In DNA, the CDR3 is TGCGCCAGCAGCTTGGTGCTAGCGGGGCTCACCGGGGAGCTGTTTTTT. Protein: CASSLVLAGLTGELFF.

V gene TRBV29-1 combines with J gene TRBJ1-2; TRBD1 aligns across 10 bases. Losses at the gene ends were 1 base for V and 3 bases for J; bases not matched to a gene: 5. Germline-derived CDR1 and CDR2 are SQVTM and ANQGSEA. The CDR3 runs 15 residues. The CDR3: CSVEATGGADYGYTF. For the CDR3, the DNA is TGCAGCGTTGAAGCGACAGGGGGCGCAGACTATGGCTACACCTTC.

V gene TRBV3-1 (or the pseudogene TRBV3-2) combines with J gene TRBJ1-2; the D gene is possibly TRBD1 (5 bases). Trimming left V 0 bases short and J 3 bases short, with 11 bases between. Per germline, CDR1 LGHDT and CDR2 YNNKEL (reference sequence). The length of the CDR3 is 15 residues. Written as DNA, the CDR3 is TGTGCCAGCAGCCAAGATCCGGGGACCGACTATGGCTACACCTTC. Translation gives CASSQDPGTDYGYTF.

The rearrangement uses TRBV20-1 and TRBJ1-1, with D perhaps TRBD1 (5 bases). V lost 3 bases to trimming and J lost 8 bases, with 22 bases between them. Germline V CDR1 and CDR2: DFQATT, SNEGSKA (reference sequence). The CDR3 contains 15 residues. In nucleotides, the CDR3 is TGCAGTGCTAGTCTCGCAGGGAGGACCGTGTTGGAAGCTTTCTTT. Encoded protein: CSASLAGRTVLEAFF.

The chain recombines TRBV5-4 with TRBJ2-1, with D unresolved. V was clipped by 6 bases and J by 2 bases, with 12 bases between them. The length of the CDR3 is 14 residues. Germline V gives CDR1 SGHNT, CDR2 YYREEE (reference sequence). CDR3 region: CASTAEPTYNEQFF. The DNA for the CDR3 is TGTGCCAGCACCGCAGAGCCTACCTACAATGAGCAGTTCTTC.

The genes are TRBV11-2 and TRBJ1-1, with D unresolved. Between the trimmed V and J ends, which lost 0 bases and 6 bases, there was a span of 14 bases. CDR1 and CDR2 (germline): SGHAT, FQNNGV. The CDR3 totals 15 residues. The CDR3 sequence is CASSLDARVRPEAFF. The CDR3 DNA reads as TGTGCCAGCAGCTTAGATGCCAGAGTTCGGCCTGAAGCTTTCTTT.

This clone showed up just once. The J gene is TRBJ2-7, the V gene TRBV2; TRBD1 matches at 7 bases. Germline V gene data show CDR1 as SNHLY and CDR2 as FYNNEI. This CDR3 spans 14 amino acids. The V gene end was trimmed by 5 bases and the J gene end by 4 bases; junction bases not matched to a gene: 8. The CDR3 sequence: CASSIDRAEYEQYF. The CDR3 nucleotides are TGTGCCAGCAGTATAGACAGGGCGGAGTACGAGCAGTACTTC.

The chain employs TRBV20-1 and TRBJ2-7, with a possible D match to TRBD1 (6 bases). The CDR3 loop spans 15 amino acids. The germline CDR1 and CDR2 sequences are DFQATT and SNEGSKA (reference sequence). V was trimmed by 3 bases and J by 2 bases, leaving 17 bases between them. CDR3 amino acids: CSASSRLDSAYEQYF. In nucleotides, the CDR3 is TGCAGTGCTAGTTCGCGGTTGGACAGCGCCTACGAGCAGTACTTC.

The chain joins TRBV28 to TRBJ2-7; TRBD1 might be the D (6 bases). V lost 8 bases to trimming and J lost 3 bases, with 8 bases between them. The CDR3 totals 11 residues. CDR1 and CDR2 (germline): MDHEN, SYDVKM. CDR3 DNA sequence: TGTGCCAGCGTAGGGGGCTACGAGCAGTACTTC. Its translation is CASVGGYEQYF.

This sequence joins TRBV20-1 and TRBJ2-3; weak D call: TRBD1 (5 bases). The CDR3 is 11 residues long. V dropped 6 bases and J dropped 5 bases, with 9 bases sitting between them. The V gene's germline CDR1 is DFQATT and CDR2 SNEGSKA (reference sequence). The CDR3 is CSATVGDTQYF. CDR3 coding DNA: TGCAGTGCGACAGTGGGAGATACGCAGTATTTT.

The V gene is TRBV4-3, the J gene TRBJ1-3; TRBD1 might be the D (5 bases). Looked up from germline, CDR1 is LGHNA and CDR2 is YSLEER. V was trimmed by 0 bases and J by 2 bases, leaving 8 bases between them. The length of the CDR3 is 15 residues. CDR3 in DNA: TGCGCCAGCAGCCAAGATCGGACAACTGGAAACACCATATATTTT. The encoded protein is CASSQDRTTGNTIYF.

The sample holds one count of this clone. The chain links TRBV9 to TRBJ2-1, with 15 bases identical to TRBD2. J lost 3 bases, V lost 4 bases, and 5 bases had no gene match. CDR1 is SGDLS and CDR2 is YYNGEE in the germline V gene. The CDR3 spans 17 residues. The CDR3 bases are TGTGCCAGCAGCCTGGGACTAGCGGGGGGTATCTACAATGAGCAGTTCTTC. Its protein product is CASSLGLAGGIYNEQFF.

V is TRBV12-3 or TRBV12-4 and J is TRBJ2-1; maybe TRBD2 (6 bases). Trimming left V 6 bases short and J 8 bases short, with 11 bases between. The length of the CDR3 is 12 residues. The CDR3 DNA reads TGTGCCAGCAGCCGGGGCGGGGATGAGCAGTTCTTC. The encoded protein is CASSRGGDEQFF.

The CDR3 loop is CASSTTPGRSSYEQYF. In DNA form, the CDR3 reads TGTGCCAGCAGCACCACTCCGGGCCGCAGCTCCTACGAGCAGTACTTC. The chain couples TRBV5-4 to TRBJ2-7; D remains unclear. Trimming took off 4 bases at V and 0 bases at J, with 17 bases between the two ends. CDR3 length: 16 amino acids. The V gene's germline CDR1 is SGHNT and CDR2 YYREEE (reference sequence).

The chain employs TRBV4-3 and TRBJ1-2, with TRBD1 matching over 8 bases. V shed 5 bases, J shed 2 bases, and the junction held 4 bases outside the gene matches. Germline-derived CDR1 and CDR2 are LGHNA and YSLEER. The CDR3 covers 14 residues. The CDR3 here is CASSYDRGNYGYTF. The CDR3 DNA sequence: TGCGCCAGCAGCTACGACAGGGGAAACTATGGCTACACCTTC.

The chain combines TRBV6-5 with TRBJ2-7; 7 nucleotides align to TRBD1. Per the germline V gene, CDR1 is MNHEY and CDR2 is SVGAGI. V gave up 5 bases and J gave up 0 bases; unmatched junction bases: 7. This CDR3 comprises 15 residues. The CDR3 DNA is TGTGCCAGCAGTCTACCCGGGACAGACTCCTACGAGCAGTACTTC. Amino acid sequence: CASSLPGTDSYEQYF.

The V and J genes are TRBV7-2 and TRBJ1-3; D unclear. Per germline, CDR1 SGHTA and CDR2 FQGNSA. The CDR3 extends over 15 amino acids. V was cut by 5 bases and J by 3 bases, with 14 bases left in between. This CDR3 is CASSPRLTFGNTIYF. The CDR3 coding sequence is TGTGCCAGCAGCCCTCGGCTGACATTTGGAAACACCATATATTTT.

The chain couples TRBV5-1 to TRBJ2-2, with D unclear. Germline V gene sequence: CDR1 SGHRS, CDR2 YFSETQ. The V end was cut by 3 bases, the J end by 0 bases, with 9 bases between. This CDR3 has 15 residues. Here the CDR3 reads CASSSPRTNTGELFF. In nucleotides, the CDR3 is TGCGCCAGCAGCTCCCCAAGAACGAACACCGGGGAGCTGTTTTTT. Combining the CDR3 with reference TRBV5-1 and TRBJ2-2 gives the whole variable domain KAGVTQTPRYLIKTRGQQVTLSCSPISGHRSVSWYQQTPGQGLQFLFEYFSETQRNKGNFPGRFSGRQFSNSRSEMNVSTLELGDSALYLCASSSPRTNTGELFFGEGSRLTVL.